Listed here are 7 T cell receptor beta chains from one sample, sequenced in a study of T cells in Graves' hyperthyroidism and ophthalmopathy. The source material, RNA transcripts, was used to amplify TCR beta CDR3 regions. The primer set for the first-round RT-PCR of the TCR CDR3 was HTBI. Via MiXCR, TCRdb re-called the multiplex PCR reads, giving one row per CDR3 protein. The sample consists of about 410,000 distinct CDR3 sequences, more than 14% of them appearing once. The sample was blood. Receptors were obtained from a woman under 40 with Graves' ophthalmopathy.

This chain uses TRBV19 with TRBJ1-2; no definite D call. The CDR3 has 14 amino acids. The V gene lost 8 bases and the J gene lost 3 bases, with 16 bases spanning the gap. Germline CDR1 reads LNHDA; CDR2 reads SQIVND (reference sequence). CDR3 sequence: CASRVRANHYGYTF. In nucleotides, the CDR3 is TGTGCCAGTCGGGTTCGCGCAAACCACTATGGCTACACCTTC.

There are a few counts of this clonotype. The chain has TRBV19 and TRBJ2-2, with D perhaps TRBD1 (6 bases). The V end lost 0 bases, the J end lost 4 bases, and 15 bases lay between the germline ends. The CDR3 covers 17 residues. Germline CDR1 reads LNHDA; CDR2 reads SQIVND (reference sequence). CDR3 nucleotides: TGTGCCAGTAGTATAGATACACTCATGACAGGCACCGGGGAGCTGTTTTTT. It yields the protein CASSIDTLMTGTGELFF.

This clonotype was seen ten or more times. This chain joins TRBV28 and TRBJ2-5; D gene unclear. Trimming cost V 1 base and J 3 bases, with 9 bases left between them. The CDR3 covers 14 residues. The germline V gene has CDR1 MDHEN and CDR2 SYDVKM. The CDR3 protein is CASSLLGGKETQYF. The DNA of the CDR3 is TGTGCCAGCAGTTTATTGGGCGGAAAAGAGACCCAGTACTTC.

This clonotype appeared many times. The rearrangement uses TRBV6-1 and TRBJ1-2; 11 positions agree with TRBD1. V trimming: 6 bases; J trimming: 7 bases; junction bases outside the gene matches: 7. The CDR3 has 14 amino acids. In germline, CDR1 is MNHNS, CDR2 SASEGT. DNA of the CDR3: TGTGCCAGCAGCCTCGGGACAGGGGGTCTTGGCTACACCTTC. Its translation is CASSLGTGGLGYTF.

The chain couples TRBV20-1 to TRBJ1-6; D gene uncertain. CDR1 and CDR2 (germline): DFQATT, SNEGSKA (reference sequence). The V end was cut by 3 bases, the J end by 7 bases, with 13 bases between. The CDR3 consists of 14 residues. CDR3 bases: TGCAGTGCTAGCCCCGGTCGCCAAAATTCACCCCTCCACTTT. It codes for CSASPGRQNSPLHF.

V is TRBV19 and J is TRBJ2-1; perhaps TRBD1 as D (6 bases). Germline CDR1 is LNHDA and CDR2 is SQIVND (reference sequence). The CDR3 length is 18 residues. With 5 bases removed from V and 4 bases from J, the gap between germline ends came to 24 bases. CDR3 in amino acids: CASSPSDEGQWSYNEQFF. CDR3 nucleotide sequence: TGTGCCAGTAGTCCCTCCGACGAAGGACAGTGGTCGTACAATGAGCAGTTCTTC. The full variable domain, with the rest looked up from reference TRBV19 and TRBJ2-1, is DGGITQSPKYLFRKEGQNVTLSCEQNLNHDAMYWYRQDPGQGLRLIYYSQIVNDFQKGDIAEGYSVSREKKESFPLTVTSAQKNPTAFYLCASSPSDEGQWSYNEQFFGPGTRLTVL.

This clonotype has more than one count but fewer than ten. This chain links TRBV6-1 with TRBJ2-1; D possibly uses TRBD1 or TRBD2 (7 bases each). The CDR3 sequence is 16 residues long. Deletions cut 6 bases from V and 2 bases from J, with 17 bases between. Germline V lookup: CDR1 MNHNS, CDR2 SASEGT. CDR3 nucleotide sequence: TGTGCCAGCAGCAGCGGGACAGCCCCTACCTACAATGAGCAGTTCTTC. Its translation is CASSSGTAPTYNEQFF.